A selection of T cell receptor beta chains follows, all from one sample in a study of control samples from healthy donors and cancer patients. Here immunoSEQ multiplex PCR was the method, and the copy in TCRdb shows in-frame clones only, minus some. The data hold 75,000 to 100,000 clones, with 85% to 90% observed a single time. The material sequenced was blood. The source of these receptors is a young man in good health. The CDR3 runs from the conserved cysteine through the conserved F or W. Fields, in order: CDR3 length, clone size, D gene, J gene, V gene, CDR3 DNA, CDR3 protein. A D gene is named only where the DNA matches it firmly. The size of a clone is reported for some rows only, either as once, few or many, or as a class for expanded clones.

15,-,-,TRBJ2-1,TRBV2,TGTGCCAGCAGGGCAAACCGGGAACCCTACAATGAGCAGTTCTTC,CASRANREPYNEQFF
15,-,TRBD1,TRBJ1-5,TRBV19,TGTGCCAGTAGTATGGGACAGAATAGCAATCAGCCCCAGCATTTT,CASSMGQNSNQPQHF
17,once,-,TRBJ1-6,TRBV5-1,TGCGCCAGCAGCTTGGGGACAGTGAGCTCCTATAATTCACCCCTCCACTTT,CASSLGTVSSYNSPLHF
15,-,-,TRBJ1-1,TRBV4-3,TGCGCCAGCAGCCAAGACTTCGTGGGGAGACCTGAAGCTTTCTTT,CASSQDFVGRPEAFF
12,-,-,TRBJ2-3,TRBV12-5,TGTGCTAGTGGTCATAGCACAGATACGCAGTATTTT,CASGHSTDTQYF
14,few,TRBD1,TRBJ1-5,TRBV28,TGTGCCAGCAGCCAAACAGGGGCAACACAGCCCCAGCATTTT,CASSQTGATQPQHF
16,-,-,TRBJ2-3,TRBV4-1,TGCGCCAGCAGCCAACGTCGACTATTAATGCCAGATACGCAGTATTTT,CASSQRRLLMPDTQYF
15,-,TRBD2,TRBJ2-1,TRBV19,TGTGCCAGTAGTATCATCACTAGCGGTTACAATGAGCAGTTCTTC,CASSIITSGYNEQFF
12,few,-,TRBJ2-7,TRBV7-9,TGTGCCAGCAGCTCATATACCTACGAGCAGTACTTC,CASSSYTYEQYF
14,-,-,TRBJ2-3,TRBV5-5,TGTGCCAGCAGCTTGGGACGGGGCACAGATACGCAGTATTTT,CASSLGRGTDTQYF
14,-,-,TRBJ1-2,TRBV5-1,TGCGCCAGCAGTGATCGACAGAATAACTATGGCTACACCTTC,CASSDRQNNYGYTF
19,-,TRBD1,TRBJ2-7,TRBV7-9,TGTGCCAGCAGCCGAACGGGACAGGGAGCGCAGGGTACACTTTACGAGCAGTACTTC,CASSRTGQGAQGTLYEQYF
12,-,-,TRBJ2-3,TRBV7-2,TGTGCCAGCGGGATACACACAGATACGCAGTATTTT,CASGIHTDTQYF
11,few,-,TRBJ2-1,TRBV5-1,TGCGCCAGCAGCGAAGGCGCTGAGGAGTTCTTC,CASSEGAEEFF
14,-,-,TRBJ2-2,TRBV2,TGTGCCAGCAGTGTACCCTCGGGCACCGGGGAGCTGTTTTTT,CASSVPSGTGELFF
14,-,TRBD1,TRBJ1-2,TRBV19,TGTGCCAGTAGTATATCGACAGGGGCAGGAGGCTACACCTTC,CASSISTGAGGYTF
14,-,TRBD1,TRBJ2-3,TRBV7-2,TGTGCCAGCAGCTTAGGGGACAGAACAGATACGCAGTATTTT,CASSLGDRTDTQYF
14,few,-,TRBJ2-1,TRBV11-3,TGTGCCAGCAGCCCATTCAGGGCCTACAATGAGCAGTTCTTC,CASSPFRAYNEQFF
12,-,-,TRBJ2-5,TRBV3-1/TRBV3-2,TGTGCCAGCAGCCGAGGAGAAGAGACCCAGTACTTC,CASSRGEETQYF
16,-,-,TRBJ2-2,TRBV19,TGTGCCAGTACTACTGGGGGTATCGCGAACACCGGGGAGCTGTTTTTT,CASTTGGIANTGELFF
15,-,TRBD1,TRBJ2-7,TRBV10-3,TGTGCCATCAGGGAACAGGGGGCGTTGAATGGGGAGCAGTACTTC,CAIREQGALNGEQYF
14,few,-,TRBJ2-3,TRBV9,TGTGCCAGCAGCGTAGTGTGGGACACAGATACGCAGTATTTT,CASSVVWDTDTQYF
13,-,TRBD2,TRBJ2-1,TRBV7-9,TGTGCCAGCAGCCGTACTAGCGAACATGAGCAGTTCTTC,CASSRTSEHEQFF
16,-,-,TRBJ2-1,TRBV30,TGTGCCTGGAGTTTAGCGCTGCTAAGCTCCTACAATGAGCAGTTCTTC,CAWSLALLSSYNEQFF
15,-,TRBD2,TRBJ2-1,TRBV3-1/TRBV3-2,TGTGCCAGCAGCCAGGGACTAGCGTATGACAATGAGCAGTTCTTC,CASSQGLAYDNEQFF
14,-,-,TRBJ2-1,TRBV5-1,TGCGCCAGCAGCCAAGGGACACCAAATAATGAGCAGTTCTTC,CASSQGTPNNEQFF
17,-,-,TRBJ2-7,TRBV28,TGTGCCAGCAGTTTATTCTTAGCGGAGAGCCCTAGGGGCGAGCAGTACTTC,CASSLFLAESPRGEQYF
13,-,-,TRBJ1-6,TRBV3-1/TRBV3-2,TGTGCCAGCAGCCCTTATTTGGGATCACCCCTCCACTTT,CASSPYLGSPLHF
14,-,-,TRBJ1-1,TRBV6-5,TGTGCCAGCAGTTACTCTTCAGGGAGCACTGAAGCTTTCTTT,CASSYSSGSTEAFF
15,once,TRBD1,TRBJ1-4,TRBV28,TGTGCCAGCACCCAACAGGGTGGAGCAGGGGGAAAACTGTTTTTT,CASTQQGGAGGKLFF
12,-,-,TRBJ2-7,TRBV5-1,TGCGCCAGCAGCCCCGGCGGCTACGAGCAGTACTTC,CASSPGGYEQYF
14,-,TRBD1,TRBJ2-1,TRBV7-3,TGTGCCAGCAGCTTATCTACAGGGGTTCATGAGCAGTTCTTC,CASSLSTGVHEQFF
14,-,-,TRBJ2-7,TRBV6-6,TGTGCCAGCAGTCGCGAAGCGGCTACCTACGAGCAGTACTTC,CASSREAATYEQYF
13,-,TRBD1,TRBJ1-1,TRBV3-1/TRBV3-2,TGTGCCAGCAGCACGACAGGGGGCACTGAAGCTTTCTTT,CASSTTGGTEAFF
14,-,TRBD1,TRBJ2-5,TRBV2,TGTGCCAGCAGTGCGGACAGGGGTGGAGAGACCCAGTACTTC,CASSADRGGETQYF
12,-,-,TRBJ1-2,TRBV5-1,TGCGCCAGCAGCGCAGGGGATTATGGCTACACCTTC,CASSAGDYGYTF
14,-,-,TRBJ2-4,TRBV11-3,TGTGCCAGCAGCTCCACAATCACCAAAAACATTCAGTACTTC,CASSSTITKNIQYF
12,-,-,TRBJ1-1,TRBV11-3,TGTGCCAGCAGCTTACAGAACACTGAAGCTTTCTTT,CASSLQNTEAFF
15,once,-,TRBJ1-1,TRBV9,TGTGCCAGCAGCGTAGGTGACTTTATAAACACTGAAGCTTTCTTT,CASSVGDFINTEAFF
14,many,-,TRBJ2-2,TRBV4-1,TGCGCCAGCAGCCAGGGACTCAGCACCGGGGAGCTGTTTTTT,CASSQGLSTGELFF
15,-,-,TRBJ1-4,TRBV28,TGTGCCAGCAGTCGCATGACCTTTAGGTATGAAAAACTGTTTTTT,CASSRMTFRYEKLFF
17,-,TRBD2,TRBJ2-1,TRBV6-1,TGTGCCAGCAGTGAAGAAGGGACTAGCGGGTCCTCCATATTGCGGTTCTTC,CASSEEGTSGSSILRFF
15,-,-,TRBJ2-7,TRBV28,TGTGCCAGCAGTTTCAGGGATACTCTGTCCTACGAGCAGTACTTC,CASSFRDTLSYEQYF
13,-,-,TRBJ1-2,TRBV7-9,TGTGCCAGCAGCTCGGGACGGTTCTATGGCTACACCTTC,CASSSGRFYGYTF
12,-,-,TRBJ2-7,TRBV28,TGTGCCAGCAGTTTTCGGGGCTACGAGCAGTACTTC,CASSFRGYEQYF
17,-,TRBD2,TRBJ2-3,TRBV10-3,TGTGCCATCAGTGAGGTGACAGCGGAGCGGGATTCAGATACGCAGTATTTT,CAISEVTAERDSDTQYF
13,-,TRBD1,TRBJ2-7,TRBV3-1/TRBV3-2,TGTGCCAGCAGCCACGGACAGGGTTACGAGCAGTACTTC,CASSHGQGYEQYF
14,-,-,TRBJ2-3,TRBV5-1,TGCGCCAGCAGCTTGGGGGGCATTGGAGATACGCAGTATTTT,CASSLGGIGDTQYF
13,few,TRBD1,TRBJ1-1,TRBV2,TGTGCCGGCAAACAGGGGGCTGGAACTGAAGCTTTCTTT,CAGKQGAGTEAFF
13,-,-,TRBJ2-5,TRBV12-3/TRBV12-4,TGTGCCAGCAGTTATAGCAGTGGGGAGACCCAGTACTTC,CASSYSSGETQYF
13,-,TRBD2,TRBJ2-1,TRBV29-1,TGCAGCGTTGAAGGGACTAGTATCAATGAGCAGTTCTTC,CSVEGTSINEQFF
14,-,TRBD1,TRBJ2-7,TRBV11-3,TGTGCCAGCAGCTACCGGGACAGATCCTACGAGCAGTACTTC,CASSYRDRSYEQYF
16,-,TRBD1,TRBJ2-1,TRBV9,TGTGCCAGCAGCGCGGACAGGCCAAGCTCCTACAATGAGCAGTTCTTC,CASSADRPSSYNEQFF
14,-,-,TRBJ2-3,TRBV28,TGTGCCAGCAGTTTACGGGGGAGCACAGATACGCAGTATTTT,CASSLRGSTDTQYF
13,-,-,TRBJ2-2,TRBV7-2,TGTGCCAGCAGCTTACTGGACACCGGGGAGCTGTTTTTT,CASSLLDTGELFF